The source of this TCR beta chain is a study of blood T cell repertoires in COVID-19. Study details: Nucleic acid was either cDNA or gDNA, and it came from T cells, B-cell-depleted T cells, or PBMCs.

Germline CDR1 reads SQVTM; CDR2 reads ANQGSEA. This CDR3 has 14 residues. Trimming took 1 base from V and 4 from J, leaving 11 bases between them. The protocol was immunoSEQ multiplex PCR, while the TCRdb copy is restricted to in-frame clones and leaves out a portion. The sample shows about 34,000 clones, 80% to 90% of them seen only once. The sample comprised peripheral blood. This chain joins TRBV29-1 and TRBJ2-1, with D possibly being TRBD1 (5 bases). This receptor was obtained from a man in his 60s with active COVID-19. The CDR3 nucleotides are TGCAGCGTTGAAGGGGGCCAAGGGTACAATGAGCAGTTCTTC. It codes for CSVEGGQGYNEQFF.